This entry describes one T cell receptor (beta chain). Its antigen is not identified. The sample is drawn from a study of T cell responses to AZD1222 COVID-19 vaccine. Study-wide findings and caveats: Most donors were white British, females outnumbered males, and clonal diversity was possibly underestimated.

Here immunoSEQ multiplex PCR was the method, and the copy in TCRdb shows in-frame clones only, minus some. The profile shows roughly 180,000 clones, 85% to 95% of them singletons. The TCR originated in an adult who received the MenACWY meningococcal vaccine as a control. This specimen consisted of peripheral blood, obtained 28 days after the second dose of the MenACWY control vaccine.

The CDR3, as DNA: TGTGCCAGCAGCCGGGGCAGGAACACTGAAGCTTTCTTT. It encodes CASSRGRNTEAFF. V and J are TRBV3-1 (or the pseudogene TRBV3-2) and TRBJ1-1; D perhaps matches TRBD1 (5 bases). The ends were cut back, 4 bases at V and 1 base at J, with 7 bases in the middle. The CDR3 covers 13 residues. Germline values: CDR1 LGHDT, CDR2 YNNKEL (reference sequence).